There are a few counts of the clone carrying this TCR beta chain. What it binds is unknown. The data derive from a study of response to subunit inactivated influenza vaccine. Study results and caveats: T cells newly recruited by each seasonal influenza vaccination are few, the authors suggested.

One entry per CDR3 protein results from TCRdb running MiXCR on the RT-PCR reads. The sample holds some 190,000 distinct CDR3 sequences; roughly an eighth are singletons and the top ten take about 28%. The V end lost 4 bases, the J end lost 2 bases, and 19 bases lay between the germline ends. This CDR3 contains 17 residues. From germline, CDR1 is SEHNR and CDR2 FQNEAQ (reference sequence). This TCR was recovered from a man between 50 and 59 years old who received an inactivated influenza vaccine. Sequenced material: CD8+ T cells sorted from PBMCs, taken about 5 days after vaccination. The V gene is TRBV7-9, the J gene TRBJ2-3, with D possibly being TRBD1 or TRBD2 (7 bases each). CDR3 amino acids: CASSSRGGALITDTQYF. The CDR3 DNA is TGTGCCAGCAGCTCCAGGGGGGGGGCCCTCATCACAGATACGCAGTATTTT.